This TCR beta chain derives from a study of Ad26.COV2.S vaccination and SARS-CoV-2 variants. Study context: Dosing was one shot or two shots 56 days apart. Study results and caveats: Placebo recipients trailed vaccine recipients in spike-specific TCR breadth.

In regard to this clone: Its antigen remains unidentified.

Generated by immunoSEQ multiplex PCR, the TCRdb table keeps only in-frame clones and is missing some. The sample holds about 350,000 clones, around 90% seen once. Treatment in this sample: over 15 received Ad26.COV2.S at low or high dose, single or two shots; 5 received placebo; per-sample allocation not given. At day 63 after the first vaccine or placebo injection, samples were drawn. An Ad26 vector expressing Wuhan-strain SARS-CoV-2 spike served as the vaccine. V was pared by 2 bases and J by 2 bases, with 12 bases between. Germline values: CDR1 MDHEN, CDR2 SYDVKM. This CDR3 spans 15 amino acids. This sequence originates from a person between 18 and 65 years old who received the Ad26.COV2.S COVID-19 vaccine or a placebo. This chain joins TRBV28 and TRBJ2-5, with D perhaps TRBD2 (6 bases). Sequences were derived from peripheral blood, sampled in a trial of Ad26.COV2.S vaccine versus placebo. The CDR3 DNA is TGTGCCAGCAGTTTAATCGATCGGGAGCAAGAGACCCAGTACTTC. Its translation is CASSLIDREQETQYF.